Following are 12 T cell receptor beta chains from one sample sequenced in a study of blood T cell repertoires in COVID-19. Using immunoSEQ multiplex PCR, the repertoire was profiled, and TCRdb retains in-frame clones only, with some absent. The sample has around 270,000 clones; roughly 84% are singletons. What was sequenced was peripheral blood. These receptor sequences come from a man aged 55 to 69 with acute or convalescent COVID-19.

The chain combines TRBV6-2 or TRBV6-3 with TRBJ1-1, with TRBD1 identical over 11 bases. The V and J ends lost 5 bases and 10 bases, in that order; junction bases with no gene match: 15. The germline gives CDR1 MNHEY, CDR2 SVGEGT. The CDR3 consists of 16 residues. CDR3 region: CASSPAGQGAQRRAFF. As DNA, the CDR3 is TGTGCCAGCAGTCCCGCCGGACAGGGGGCGCAGCGCAGAGCTTTCTTT.

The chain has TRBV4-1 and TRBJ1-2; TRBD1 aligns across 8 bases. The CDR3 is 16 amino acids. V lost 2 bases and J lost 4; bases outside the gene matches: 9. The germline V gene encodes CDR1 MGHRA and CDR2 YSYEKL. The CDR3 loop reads CASSQPPGTGPYGYTF. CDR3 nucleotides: TGCGCCAGCAGCCAACCCCCCGGGACAGGACCCTATGGCTACACCTTC.

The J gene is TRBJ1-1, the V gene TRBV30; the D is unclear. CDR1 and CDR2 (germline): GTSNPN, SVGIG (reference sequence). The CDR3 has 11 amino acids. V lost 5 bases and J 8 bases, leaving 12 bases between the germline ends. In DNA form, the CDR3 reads TGTGCCTGGCGGTCTACAGTCGAAGCTTTCTTT. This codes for CAWRSTVEAFF.

In nucleotides, the CDR3 is TGTGCCAGCAGTGAAGCGCTTGGGGGGGGGCGCTTTGGTGAGCAGTACTTC. It specifies CASSEALGGGRFGEQYF. V usage is TRBV6-1 and J usage is TRBJ2-7; TRBD2 might be the D (7 bases). Trimming took 0 bases from V and 7 from J, leaving 22 bases between them. There are 17 residues in the CDR3. Germline V lookup: CDR1 MNHNS, CDR2 SASEGT.

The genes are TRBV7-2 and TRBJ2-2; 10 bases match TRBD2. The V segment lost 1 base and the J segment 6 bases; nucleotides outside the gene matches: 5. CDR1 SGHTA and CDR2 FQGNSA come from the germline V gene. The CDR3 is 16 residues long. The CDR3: CASSLVASGSAGELFF. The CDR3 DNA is TGTGCCAGCAGCTTAGTCGCTAGCGGGAGCGCCGGGGAGCTGTTTTTT.

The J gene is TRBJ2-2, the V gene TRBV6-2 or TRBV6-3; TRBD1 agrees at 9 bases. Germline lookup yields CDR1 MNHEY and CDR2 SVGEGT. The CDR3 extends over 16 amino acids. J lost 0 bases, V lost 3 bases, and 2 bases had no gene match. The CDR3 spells CASSYGQGTNTGELFF. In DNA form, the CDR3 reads TGTGCCAGCAGTTATGGACAGGGGACGAACACCGGGGAGCTGTTTTTT.

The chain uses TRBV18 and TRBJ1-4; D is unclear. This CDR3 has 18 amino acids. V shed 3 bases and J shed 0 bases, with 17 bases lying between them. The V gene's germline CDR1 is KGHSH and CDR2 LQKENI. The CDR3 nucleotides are TGTGCCAGCTCACCGCGAAAGCTGTCCCTTTCAACTAATGAAAAACTGTTTTTT. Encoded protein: CASSPRKLSLSTNEKLFF. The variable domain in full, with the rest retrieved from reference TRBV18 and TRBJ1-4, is NAGVMQNPRHLVRRRGQEARLRCSPMKGHSHVYWYRQLPEEGLKFMVYLQKENIIDESGMPKERFSAEFPKEGPSILRIQQVVRGDSAAYFCASSPRKLSLSTNEKLFFGSGTQLSVL.

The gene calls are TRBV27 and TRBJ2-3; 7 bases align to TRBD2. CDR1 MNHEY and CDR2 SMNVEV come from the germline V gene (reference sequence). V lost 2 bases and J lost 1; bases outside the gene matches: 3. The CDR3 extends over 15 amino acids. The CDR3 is CASSLGAGGTDTQYF. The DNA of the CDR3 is TGTGCCAGCAGTTTAGGGGCGGGAGGCACAGATACGCAGTATTTT.

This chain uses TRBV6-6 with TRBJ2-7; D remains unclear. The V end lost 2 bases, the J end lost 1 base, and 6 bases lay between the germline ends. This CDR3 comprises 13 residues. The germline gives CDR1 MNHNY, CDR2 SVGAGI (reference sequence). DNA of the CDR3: TGTGCCAGCAGTTACGGGCAGTCCTACGAGCAGTACTTC. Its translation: CASSYGQSYEQYF.

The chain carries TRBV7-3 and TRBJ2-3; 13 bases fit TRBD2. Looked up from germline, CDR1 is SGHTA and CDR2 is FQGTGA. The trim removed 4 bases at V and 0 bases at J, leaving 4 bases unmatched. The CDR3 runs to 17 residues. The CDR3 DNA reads TGTGCCAGCAGCTCGGGACTAGCGGGGATTAGCACAGATACGCAGTATTTT. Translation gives CASSSGLAGISTDTQYF.

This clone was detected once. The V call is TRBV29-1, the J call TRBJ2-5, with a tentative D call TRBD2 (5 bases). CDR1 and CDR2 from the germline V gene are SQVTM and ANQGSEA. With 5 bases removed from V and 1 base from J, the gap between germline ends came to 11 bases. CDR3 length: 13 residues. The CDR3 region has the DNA TGCAGCGTTCTCCGGGAACCCCAAGAGACCCAGTACTTC. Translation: CSVLREPQETQYF.

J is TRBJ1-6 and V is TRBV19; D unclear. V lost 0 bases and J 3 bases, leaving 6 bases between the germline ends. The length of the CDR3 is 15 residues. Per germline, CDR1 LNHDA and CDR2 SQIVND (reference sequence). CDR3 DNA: TGTGCCAGTAGTATAGAGGGAGACTATAATTCACCCCTCCACTTT. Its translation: CASSIEGDYNSPLHF.